The following is a T cell receptor (beta chain) sequence with its context. Its antigen remains unknown. The sample belongs to a study of shared clonotypes between healthy human individuals. The study, taken as a whole, reports: Sampling covered blood only; tissue repertoires likely differ. In having few donors, the study represented limited genetic and exposure-history diversity.

Naive CD8 populations comprised CD45RO-negative cells positively selected for CCR7, excluding terminally differentiated effector memory CD45RA+ cells. Several immunoSEQ plates received, in even portions, the genomic DNA of each subset. Sorted-subset replicate PCRs used 150 to 200 ng of genomic DNA. This amount corresponded to some 30,000 T cell genomes. Libraries were prepared by immunoSEQ multiplex PCR; TCRdb keeps only in-frame clonotypes and omits some of them. The sample has some 2 million clones, about 94% seen once. CDR1 is SGHTA, CDR2 FQGNSA, per germline. The CDR3 sequence is 16 residues long. The ends were cut back, 7 bases at V and 2 bases at J, with 19 bases in the middle.

This clonotype was sampled from a man aged 18 to 29 in good health. This sequence joins TRBV7-2 and TRBJ2-3, with D possibly matching TRBD1 (6 bases). The sample taken for sequencing was naive CD8+ T cells sorted from blood. CDR3: CASTQSWQGNTDTQYF. The CDR3 nucleotides are TGTGCCAGCACCCAAAGCTGGCAGGGGAACACAGATACGCAGTATTTT.